This T cell receptor (beta chain) stems from a study of Ad26.COV2.S vaccination and SARS-CoV-2 variants (dated by TCRdb to the early 2020s). In the study overall: Vaccine-arm donors came from COV1001, a multicentre, randomized, double-blind, placebo-controlled phase I-IIa trial of Ad26.COV2.S in healthy adults. Dosing of Ad26.COV2.S was intramuscular, at either 5x10^10 or 1x10^11 viral particles, delivered as one shot or as two shots spaced 56 days apart. TCRbeta repertoire sequencing served as the tool for gauging how specific and how broad the SARS-CoV-2-reactive T cell receptors were following Ad26.COV2.S vaccination. Investigators did not know the trial group allocation while performing experiments and assessing outcomes. Participants in the trial were split at random into five groups of five each, receiving low-dose or high-dose Ad26.COV2.S once or twice, or else placebo on both occasions. A total of roughly 30 samples were included in the TCR-sequenced set, comprising roughly 19 Ad26.COV2.S vaccine recipients, 5 placebo recipients and 8 SARS-CoV-2 convalescent individuals. Beyond this particular receptor, the publication reports: Vaccine and placebo recipients had similar non-spike TCR breadth, a finding consistent with the vaccine containing only spike. Ad26.COV2.S recipients had higher spike-specific TCR breadth than placebo recipients (P = 0.0014). Substantial breadth of spike-specific CD8+ and CD4+ T cell responses was reported after vaccination. The authors noted that the TCR breadth and depth analyses may have underestimated total T cell responses. The study was not powered to compare responses between vaccine doses or regimens.

Inclusive of the bounding cysteine and phenylalanine, the CDR3 is 11 residues long. Only the CDR3 DNA is retained, 33 bases long and in frame from the first base. Sequences SEHNR (CDR1) and FQNEAQ (CDR2) are obtained from the germline V gene (reference sequence). According to the study, the label for this sample's treatment or condition signals: around 19 received Ad26.COV2.S at low or high dose, single or two shots; several received placebo; per-sample allocation not given. Repertoires of vaccine and placebo recipients were sequenced from samples collected on day 63 after the first injection. In Cohort 1b, 25 adults aged 18-55 years were enrolled at a single site in Boston, USA, between 29 July and 7 August 2020. As a vaccine, Ad26.COV2.S was a replication-incompetent adenovirus type 26 vector that expressed a prefusion-stabilized SARS-CoV-2 spike protein derived from the original Wuhan strain.

Comment on this clone: Its antigen is still unknown. The junction differs from germline at one of its ends, possibly a read error.

The immunoSEQ Assay was the method used to sequence TCRbeta CDR3 regions. After extraction, genomic DNA underwent amplification by bias-controlled multiplex PCR, followed by high-throughput sequencing. Processing in the source paper ran as follows. To quantify the absolute abundance of every unique TCRbeta CDR3 region, sequences were collapsed and filtered. T cell fraction was estimated by normalizing TCRbeta template counts to usable DNA, with usable DNA measured through amplification of reference genes found in all nucleated cells. Repertoire TCRs were annotated as SARS-CoV-2-specific by exact matching of V gene, CDR3 amino acid sequence and J gene to a known reactive TCR set. The reference SARS-CoV-2 TCR set was obtained from MIRA and was filtered for enrichment in COVID-19-positive ImmuneCODE repertoires, whereby public or cross-reactive TCRs were removed. Based on the MIRA antigens, annotated TCRs were further analysed at the level of specific ORF or position within ORF. Breadth was defined as the number of annotated unique rearrangements divided by the total number of unique productive rearrangements, and depth was defined as the summed frequency of the annotated unique rearrangements. Group comparisons of TCR breadth used two-sided Wilcoxon rank-sum tests. The table was pulled from immuneACCESS by TCRdb, which kept in-frame rearrangements only. Such tables lose some clones; where checked, under half of the loss comes from unresolved V genes, and the rest has no known cause. That table supplies the V and J calls and clone size; D and trimming were determined from the DNA. This sample holds around 340,000 clones; around 90% were observed only once. 6.4% of the sample lies in the top ten.

The receptor chain draws on TRBV7-9 and TRBJ2-1; 10 middle bases align to TRBD2. The TCR comes from a person aged 18-65 years who received the Ad26.COV2.S COVID-19 vaccine or a placebo. The sequences come from peripheral blood, collected in a trial of Ad26.COV2.S vaccine versus placebo. The DNA sequence is given as TGCACTAGCGGGATCTACAATGAGCAGTTCTTC. Protein translation: CTSGIYNEQFF.